This TCR beta chain was documented in a study of cytomegalovirus exposure and HLA in healthy donors. It was with 60 Vbeta and 13 Jbeta primers that the PCR ran. This table comes from immunoSEQ multiplex PCR, and its TCRdb copy is limited to in-frame clones, with some not included. The sample contains roughly 160,000 clones, about four fifths of which appear only once. This clone was counted only a few times. The sequence came from a woman in her forties or fifties in good health and CMV-seronegative. Sequenced input: PBMCs.

The CDR3 DNA reads TGTGCCAGCTCGGGAGGTGGGAGCGGGAACCAAGAGACCCAGTACTTC. Translated, it gives CASSGGGSGNQETQYF. The genes are TRBV9 and TRBJ2-5, with 7 bases matching TRBD2. Germline CDR1 SGDLS, CDR2 YYNGEE. After removal of 7 bases from V and 0 bases from J, the junction contained 12 bases not matched to a gene. This CDR3 comprises 16 residues.